Below are 20 T cell receptor beta chains sequenced from a single sample in a study of blood T cell repertoires in COVID-19. The data were produced by immunoSEQ multiplex PCR, yet TCRdb's version contains in-frame clones alone and is incomplete. The data hold 170,000 or so clones, with 85% observed a single time. Sequenced material: PBMCs or T cells enriched from blood (not recorded which). The source is a middle-aged man who had recovered from COVID-19.

The J gene is TRBJ2-1, the V gene TRBV7-6; the D gene is possibly TRBD1 (6 bases). Germline CDR1 is SGHVS and CDR2 is FNYEAQ. Trimming took 5 bases from V and 3 from J, leaving 20 bases between them. The CDR3 sequence is 17 residues long. In DNA, the CDR3 is TGTGCCAGCAGCCTACGGGGCGTGGGGGCGCTCTACAATGAGCAGTTCTTC. Amino acids: CASSLRGVGALYNEQFF.

V is TRBV3-1 (or the pseudogene TRBV3-2) and J is TRBJ2-3; 8 bases fit TRBD2. V shed 2 bases, J shed 2 bases, and the junction held 3 bases outside the gene matches. The V gene's germline CDR1 is LGHDT and CDR2 YNNKEL (reference sequence). The CDR3 is 15 residues long. CDR3 region: CASSQQRGFTDTQYF. CDR3 nucleotide sequence: TGTGCCAGCAGCCAACAGCGGGGGTTCACAGATACGCAGTATTTT.

J is TRBJ2-3 and V is TRBV11-2; tentatively, D is TRBD2 (5 bases). Trimming pared 0 bases from V and 9 bases from J, leaving 13 bases between. This CDR3 spans 14 amino acids. CDR1 SGHAT and CDR2 FQNNGV come from the germline V gene. This CDR3 reads CASSLEAAGYTQYF. The CDR3 DNA is TGTGCCAGCAGCTTAGAGGCCGCGGGTTACACGCAGTATTTT.

The chain employs TRBV5-4 and TRBJ2-1; 11 nucleotides match TRBD2. This CDR3 region has 15 residues. Germline V gene sequence: CDR1 SGHNT, CDR2 YYREEE (reference sequence). The junction had 4 bases not matched to a gene; V was cut back by 5 bases and J by 3 bases. CDR3: CASRASGGYYNEQFF. DNA of the CDR3: TGTGCCAGCAGGGCTAGCGGGGGGTACTACAATGAGCAGTTCTTC.

This sequence joins TRBV10-2 and TRBJ1-4; perhaps TRBD1 as D (5 bases). Trimming left V 1 base short and J 8 bases short, with 17 bases between. The length of the CDR3 is 16 residues. Germline assignment: CDR1 WSHSY and CDR2 SAAADI. The DNA for the CDR3 is TGCGCCAGCAGTGAGTATCCAGGAAGGGGAAACGAAAAACTGTTTTTT. Amino acid sequence: CASSEYPGRGNEKLFF.

CDR3 in DNA: TGTGCCAGCAGCTTAGCGCTGGAGGGGAGGACACCCCTCCACTTT. It translates to CASSLALEGRTPLHF. The V call is TRBV11-2, the J call TRBJ1-6, with D possibly matching TRBD1 (5 bases). The V gene lost 1 base and the J gene lost 11 bases, with 15 bases spanning the gap. The CDR3 totals 15 residues. CDR1 SGHAT and CDR2 FQNNGV come from the germline V gene.

The chain is built from TRBV5-1 and TRBJ2-7, with TRBD2 matching 10 bases. Germline assignment: CDR1 SGHRS and CDR2 YFSETQ. The V segment lost 2 bases and the J segment 2 bases; nucleotides outside the gene matches: 7. The CDR3 spans 16 residues. Here the CDR3 reads CASSLSGGLAAYEQYF. The CDR3 region has the DNA TGCGCCAGCAGCTTATCTGGTGGACTAGCGGCCTACGAGCAGTACTTC.

As for this clone: An end of the junction differs from the germline gene, which may be a read error. The same CDR3 can be traced to other DNA sequences in this sample. The chain uses TRBV11-2 and TRBJ2-2; possibly TRBD2 for D (6 bases). Germline-derived CDR1 and CDR2 are SGHAT and FQNNGV. This CDR3 is 18 amino acids long. CDR3 DNA sequence: TGTGCCAGCACCTTACAGGACATTTACGAGTGGAGATCGGGGGAACTGTTTTTT. This gives the protein CASTLQDIYEWRSGELFF.

The V call is TRBV7-6, the J call TRBJ2-2, with 7 bases that match TRBD2. The CDR3 runs to 14 residues. Germline V lookup: CDR1 SGHVS, CDR2 FNYEAQ. J lost 1 base, V lost 8 bases, and 4 bases had no gene match. The chain's CDR3 is CASAGGWNTGELFF. As DNA, the CDR3 is TGTGCCAGCGCCGGGGGGTGGAACACCGGGGAGCTGTTTTTT.

This clone occurred a few times. This chain connects TRBV20-1 to TRBJ2-2; 9 bases are a match to TRBD2. Germline CDR1 is DFQATT and CDR2 is SNEGSKA (reference sequence). With 3 bases clipped from V and 4 bases from J, the junction kept 12 bases outside the gene matches. CDR3 size: 17 residues. The CDR3 coding sequence is TGCAGTGCTAGTAATCCCGGGCTAGCGGGGTCCACCGGGGAGCTGTTTTTT. Translated: CSASNPGLAGSTGELFF.

J is TRBJ2-1 and V is TRBV9; maybe TRBD2 (6 bases). The CDR3 is 13 residues long. Trimming took off 3 bases at V and 8 bases at J, with 12 bases between the two ends. The germline CDR1 and CDR2 sequences are SGDLS and YYNGEE. The chain's CDR3 is CASSARTMDEQFF. Here the CDR3 DNA reads TGTGCCAGCAGCGCCAGGACTATGGATGAGCAGTTCTTC.

The chain has TRBV4-2 and TRBJ1-4; D is possibly TRBD1 (6 bases). Germline CDR1 and CDR2: LGHNA and YNFKEQ. The CDR3 loop spans 13 amino acids. Trimming removed 0 bases from V and 12 bases from J, with 11 bases in between. CDR3 protein: CASSQDFGQQLFF. The CDR3 DNA follows: TGTGCCAGCAGCCAAGATTTCGGACAGCAACTGTTTTTT.

The V gene is TRBV28, the J gene TRBJ1-5, with no clear D. CDR3 length equals 12 residues. The V and J ends lost 3 bases and 5 bases respectively, with 5 bases between them. Germline V gene lookup returns CDR1 MDHEN and CDR2 SYDVKM. CDR3 nucleotide sequence: TGTGCCAGCAGTTTTGTAGATCAGCCCCAGCATTTT. It is translated as CASSFVDQPQHF.

This clone was recorded many times. This rearrangement joins TRBV7-6 to TRBJ2-7, with D tentatively TRBD2 (7 bases). The length of the CDR3 is 15 residues. Germline CDR1 and CDR2: SGHVS and FNYEAQ. Trimming removed 3 bases from V and 7 bases from J, with 19 bases in between. As DNA, the CDR3 is TGTGCCAGCAGCTTTTCCGGGGGGCCCATGGGAGAGCAGTACTTC. It is translated as CASSFSGGPMGEQYF.

This clone has at least ten counts. The chain uses TRBV7-9 and TRBJ2-7; 8 nucleotides align to TRBD1. With 5 bases clipped from V and 6 bases from J, the junction kept 9 bases outside the gene matches. The germline V gene has CDR1 SEHNR and CDR2 FQNEAQ (reference sequence). CDR3 length: 14 amino acids. In DNA form, the CDR3 reads TGTGCCAGCAGCCTAGGACAGGGAGGTGCCGAGCAGTACTTC. It specifies CASSLGQGGAEQYF.

This chain joins TRBV2 and TRBJ1-2; no reliable D call. Trimming pared 8 bases from V and 1 base from J, leaving 14 bases between. The CDR3 is 14 amino acids. The germline gives CDR1 SNHLY, CDR2 FYNNEI. CDR3 in amino acids: CASLGREVNYGYTF. CDR3 coding DNA: TGTGCCAGCTTAGGGAGAGAAGTTAACTATGGCTACACCTTC.

This clone was picked up a small number of times. V is TRBV27 and J is TRBJ2-3; D is perhaps TRBD2 (6 bases). Trimming stripped 6 bases from V and 3 bases from J, with 13 bases between. The CDR3 runs 14 residues. Germline V gene lookup returns CDR1 MNHEY and CDR2 SMNVEV (reference sequence). The CDR3 loop is CASRRDFNTDTQYF. In nucleotides, the CDR3 is TGTGCCAGCAGACGGGACTTTAATACAGATACGCAGTATTTT.

CDR3 coding DNA: TGCAGCGTTCCCGCCTTACAGGGGATAACAGATACGCAGTATTTT. Translation gives CSVPALQGITDTQYF. This chain uses TRBV29-1 with TRBJ2-3; 7 positions agree with TRBD1. The germline CDR1 and CDR2 sequences are SQVTM and ANQGSEA. V dropped 5 bases and J dropped 3; count of bases not matched to a gene: 11. The CDR3 spans 15 residues.

The rearrangement links TRBV5-4 to TRBJ2-7; D is possibly TRBD2 (5 bases). The germline CDR1 and CDR2 sequences are SGHNT and YYREEE (reference sequence). Trimming stripped 0 bases from V and 2 bases from J, with 9 bases between. The CDR3 is 14 residues long. CDR3 in DNA: TGTGCCAGCAGCTTGGGGACTTCTACCTACGAGCAGTACTTC. It yields the protein CASSLGTSTYEQYF.

V is TRBV9 and J is TRBJ2-5; 16 bases are a match to TRBD2. Looked up from germline, CDR1 is SGDLS and CDR2 is YYNGEE. The CDR3 runs 16 residues. J lost 5 bases, V lost 0 bases, and 1 base had no gene match. The CDR3 sequence: CASSVEGLAGGETQYF. The CDR3 region has the DNA TGTGCCAGCAGCGTAGAGGGACTAGCGGGAGGGGAGACCCAGTACTTC.